Below, 15 T cell receptor beta chains from the same sample are listed, as sequenced in a study of cytomegalovirus exposure and HLA in healthy donors. The data were produced by immunoSEQ multiplex PCR, yet TCRdb's version contains in-frame clones alone and is incomplete. The table shows about 270,000 clones, with 80% to 90% occurring only once. The sequenced sample consisted of PBMCs. These receptor sequences come from a woman younger than 35 in good health and CMV-seronegative.

The chain has TRBV4-1 and TRBJ1-1; 8 bases fit TRBD1. Looked up from germline, CDR1 is MGHRA and CDR2 is YSYEKL. The CDR3 has 14 residues. V lost 8 bases to trimming and J lost 4 bases; unmatched junction nucleotides: 9. The DNA for the CDR3 is TGCGCCAGCGCCACGGACAGGGTCGGCACTGAAGCTTTCTTT. Translated, it gives CASATDRVGTEAFF.

This clone was detected once. The genes are TRBV29-1 and TRBJ1-1, with TRBD1 matching 9 bases. Germline V lookup: CDR1 SQVTM, CDR2 ANQGSEA. The CDR3 spans 13 residues. V shed 5 bases and J 1 base; nucleotides not matched to a gene: 2. This chain's CDR3 is CSVTGGWNTEAFF. The CDR3 DNA is TGCAGCGTTACAGGGGGCTGGAACACTGAAGCTTTCTTT.

This chain joins TRBV6-1 and TRBJ1-5, with D unclear. CDR3 length: 14 amino acids. The germline CDR1 and CDR2 sequences are MNHNS and SASEGT. V was clipped by 4 bases and J by 4 bases, with 11 bases between them. The CDR3 here is CASSAVAVNQPQHF. CDR3 in DNA: TGTGCCAGCAGTGCGGTCGCGGTAAATCAGCCCCAGCATTTT.

The chain's CDR3 is CASSFGVSSYNEQFF. The CDR3 nucleotides read TGTGCCAGCAGCTTCGGTGTGAGCTCCTACAATGAGCAGTTCTTC. The rearrangement uses TRBV5-4 and TRBJ2-1; unclear D gene. Per germline, CDR1 SGHNT and CDR2 YYREEE (reference sequence). The CDR3 spans 15 residues. Between the trimmed V and J ends, which lost 2 bases and 0 bases, there was a span of 9 bases.

V and J are TRBV27 and TRBJ1-5; D gene ambiguous. This CDR3 is 17 amino acids long. Germline V gives CDR1 MNHEY, CDR2 SMNVEV (reference sequence). With 2 bases removed from V and 2 bases from J, the gap between germline ends came to 16 bases. CDR3 protein: CASSLGPRSPGNQPQHF. The CDR3 nucleotides are TGTGCCAGCAGTTTAGGTCCTCGCAGTCCCGGCAATCAGCCCCAGCATTTT.

The rearrangement links TRBV5-1 to TRBJ1-2, with 10 positions matching TRBD1. V shed 4 bases, J shed 7 bases, and the junction held 25 bases outside the gene matches. Per the germline V gene, CDR1 is SGHRS and CDR2 is YFSETQ. This CDR3 is built from 20 residues. The CDR3 reads CASSPPPRQGADPNYSGYTF. The CDR3, as DNA: TGCGCCAGCAGCCCACCACCCCGACAGGGGGCGGACCCGAATTACAGTGGCTACACCTTC.

J is TRBJ1-1 and V is TRBV5-6; 8 bases align to TRBD1. Germline CDR1 is SGHDT and CDR2 is YYEEEE. The CDR3 runs 17 residues. The ends lost 4 bases at V and 3 bases at J; junction bases unmatched: 14. The CDR3 region has the DNA TGTGCCAGCAGCCTCTACCTGGCGACAGGGGAGGACACTGAAGCTTTCTTT. This sequence encodes CASSLYLATGEDTEAFF.

The chain recombines TRBV27 with TRBJ1-2; D unclear. This CDR3 comprises 15 residues. CDR1 MNHEY and CDR2 SMNVEV come from the germline V gene (reference sequence). V lost 4 bases, J lost 1 base, and 13 bases lay in between. CDR3 sequence reads: CASSSPPQSNYGYTF. The CDR3 DNA reads TGTGCCAGCAGTTCCCCACCACAGAGTAACTATGGCTACACCTTC.

The chain links TRBV5-1 to TRBJ2-7, with TRBD1 identical over 9 bases. With 7 bases clipped from V and 6 bases from J, the junction kept 14 bases outside the gene matches. Germline V gene data show CDR1 as SGHRS and CDR2 as YFSETQ. The CDR3 length is 15 residues. This CDR3 is CASGFWDRAAAEQYF. CDR3 nucleotide sequence: TGCGCCAGCGGATTCTGGGACAGGGCCGCAGCCGAGCAGTACTTC.

CDR3 region: CASSGTGSYEQYF. The CDR3 DNA reads TGTGCCAGCAGTGGAACAGGGTCCTACGAGCAGTACTTC. The chain links TRBV28 to TRBJ2-7; TRBD1 is a possible D gene (6 bases). There are 13 residues in the CDR3. Germline V gene data show CDR1 as MDHEN and CDR2 as SYDVKM. The germline V and J ends were trimmed by 5 bases and 1 base, with 9 bases remaining between them.

This clone was counted a single time. This sequence joins TRBV6-5 and TRBJ1-2; a weak D match, TRBD1 (5 bases). Trimming took 0 bases from V and 0 from J, leaving 8 bases between them. Per the germline V gene, CDR1 is MNHEY and CDR2 is SVGAGI. The CDR3 consists of 15 residues. CDR3 sequence reads: CASSYSGRANYGYTF. CDR3 nucleotides: TGTGCCAGCAGTTACTCGGGCAGGGCTAACTATGGCTACACCTTC.

The J gene is TRBJ1-6, the V gene TRBV28, with a tentative D call TRBD1 (5 bases). Between the trimmed V and J ends, which lost 6 bases and 7 bases, there was a span of 16 bases. Germline V CDR1 and CDR2: MDHEN, SYDVKM. The CDR3 spans 15 residues. The chain's CDR3 is CASRGPGLGNSPLHF. In DNA form, the CDR3 reads TGTGCCAGCAGGGGGCCAGGGTTAGGGAATTCACCCCTCCACTTT.

The rearrangement links TRBV28 to TRBJ1-1, with 7 bases that match TRBD1. V lost 5 bases to trimming and J lost 5 bases; unmatched junction nucleotides: 14. Germline assignment: CDR1 MDHEN and CDR2 SYDVKM. This CDR3 is 16 amino acids long. CDR3 amino acids: CASSPLMTGWSTEAFF. Written as DNA, the CDR3 is TGTGCCAGCAGTCCATTGATGACAGGGTGGAGTACTGAAGCTTTCTTT.

This chain connects TRBV28 to TRBJ1-2; no clear D. CDR1 and CDR2 from the germline V gene are MDHEN and SYDVKM. The CDR3 contains 14 residues. Between the trimmed V and J ends, which lost 1 base and 2 bases, there was a span of 8 bases. CDR3 loop: CASSLLGKNYGYTF. The CDR3 DNA follows: TGTGCCAGCAGTTTATTGGGCAAGAACTATGGCTACACCTTC.

The V and J genes are TRBV27 and TRBJ1-3; 10 bases fit TRBD1. This CDR3 contains 16 residues. V trimming: 5 bases; J trimming: 5 bases; junction bases outside the gene matches: 9. Germline CDR1 reads MNHEY; CDR2 reads SMNVEV (reference sequence). Here the CDR3 reads CASSTLTGGARNTIYF. The CDR3 DNA is TGTGCCAGCAGTACCCTGACAGGGGGCGCGAGAAACACCATATATTTT.